The 31 T cell receptor beta chains in this list originate from one sample, sequenced in a study of CD8+ T cells in alopecia areata. Extracted from the samples, RNA was reverse transcribed into cDNA to serve as the sequencing template. The method was immunoSEQ multiplex PCR; TCRdb's version includes in-frame clones alone and lacks a portion of them. The sample holds about 120,000 clones, 35% to 40% seen once. Material: CD4+ T cells sorted from blood. The source of these receptors is a human donor with alopecia areata.

This clone was counted a few times. The chain combines TRBV23-1 with TRBJ2-2; tentative D call: TRBD1 (6 bases). TRBV23-1 is assigned to the ORF class and has an uncertain function. Trimming shortened V by 6 bases and J by 12 bases, and 14 bases separated the two germline ends. CDR3 length: 12 amino acids. The CDR3 loop is CASSMTGGQLFF. The CDR3 bases are TGCGCCAGCAGCATGACAGGTGGACAGCTGTTTTTT.

This clone was seen only a few times. Other DNA sequences in this sample translate to the same CDR3. V usage is TRBV29-1 and J usage is TRBJ2-3; 10 nucleotides agree with TRBD2. The V and J ends lost 6 bases and 2 bases, in that order; junction bases with no gene match: 2. CDR3 size: 13 residues. CDR1 is SQVTM, CDR2 ANQGSEA, per germline. CDR3 loop: CSVSGRVTDTQYF. CDR3 DNA sequence: TGCAGCGTAAGCGGGAGGGTCACAGATACGCAGTATTTT.

The J gene is TRBJ1-6, the V gene TRBV4-3; D remains ambiguous. Between the trimmed V and J ends, which lost 0 bases and 0 bases, there was a span of 12 bases. This CDR3 has 18 residues. CDR1 is LGHNA, CDR2 YSLEER, per germline. CDR3 sequence reads: CASSQEIGWSSYNSPLHF. CDR3 sequence (DNA): TGCGCCAGCAGCCAAGAAATTGGCTGGAGCTCCTATAATTCACCCCTCCACTTT.

The table lists this clone with a few counts. The CDR3 DNA follows: TGTGCCAGTACTTTCGGGTCCCGTGGAGGCTACACCTTC. Protein sequence: CASTFGSRGGYTF. The V call is TRBV19, the J call TRBJ1-2; no reliable D call. Germline CDR1 LNHDA, CDR2 SQIVND (reference sequence). The CDR3 spans 13 residues. V dropped 7 bases and J dropped 8 bases, with 17 bases sitting between them. Full variable domain (outside the CDR3, taken from reference TRBV19 and TRBJ1-2): DGGITQSPKYLFRKEGQNVTLSCEQNLNHDAMYWYRQDPGQGLRLIYYSQIVNDFQKGDIAEGYSVSREKKESFPLTVTSAQKNPTAFYLCASTFGSRGGYTFGSGTRLTVV.

This clone was recorded once. The chain uses TRBV5-6 and TRBJ2-5; D is unresolved. CDR1 and CDR2 (germline): SGHDT, YYEEEE. The CDR3 covers 14 residues. The ends were cut back, 5 bases at V and 1 base at J, with 12 bases in the middle. The CDR3 coding sequence is TGTGCCAGCAGAGGGAAGAAGGGCCAAGAGACCCAGTACTTC. Its protein product is CASRGKKGQETQYF.

The chain is built from TRBV7-3 and TRBJ2-1; D gene uncertain. The CDR3 consists of 16 residues. Trimming cost V 5 bases and J 0 bases, with 14 bases left between them. CDR1 and CDR2 (germline): SGHTA, FQGTGA. CDR3 residues: CASSPYSESSYNEQFF. CDR3 DNA: TGTGCCAGCAGCCCATACAGCGAGAGCTCCTACAATGAGCAGTTCTTC.

The chain links TRBV29-1 to TRBJ1-1, with a tentative D call TRBD1 (5 bases). Germline assignment: CDR1 SQVTM and CDR2 ANQGSEA. CDR3 length: 13 amino acids. The V end lost 6 bases, the J end lost 2 bases, and 13 bases lay between the germline ends. CDR3 amino acids: CSVPLGGNTEAFF. The DNA of the CDR3 is TGCAGCGTCCCCCTTGGGGGTAACACTGAAGCTTTCTTT.

The chain carries TRBV7-9 and TRBJ2-5, with D unresolved. The CDR3 is made up of 15 amino acids. Germline-derived CDR1 and CDR2 are SEHNR and FQNEAQ (reference sequence). With 5 bases removed from V and 5 bases from J, the gap between germline ends came to 18 bases. This CDR3 reads CASSHSYLESETQYF. The DNA of the CDR3 is TGTGCCAGCAGCCACAGCTACCTAGAGTCGGAGACCCAGTACTTC.

V usage is TRBV23-1 and J usage is TRBJ1-2; D uncertain. TRBV23-1 belongs to the ORF category, with a function that is uncertain. The CDR3 is made up of 14 amino acids. V shed 0 bases and J shed 6 bases, with 11 bases lying between them. The CDR3: CASSQSRAGDGYTF. Written as DNA, the CDR3 is TGCGCCAGCAGTCAATCGAGGGCAGGCGATGGCTACACCTTC.

A single count supports this clone. This rearrangement joins TRBV5-6 to TRBJ2-1, with 12 bases aligning to TRBD2. CDR3 length equals 15 residues. With V trimmed by 1 base and J by 6 bases, 2 bases remained unmatched. The germline CDR1 and CDR2 sequences are SGHDT and YYEEEE. The CDR3 DNA follows: TGTGCCAGCAGCTTGAGGACTAGCGGGGCCAATGAGCAGTTCTTC. Translated, it gives CASSLRTSGANEQFF.

This clone was seen more than once but under ten times. The V gene is TRBV29-1, the J gene TRBJ2-5; 12 bases agree with TRBD2. Germline assignment: CDR1 SQVTM and CDR2 ANQGSEA. J was trimmed by 3 bases and V by 4 bases; bases with no gene match: 0. The CDR3 is made up of 13 amino acids. CDR3 in amino acids: CSVGTSGKETQYF. The CDR3 bases are TGCAGCGTTGGGACTAGCGGGAAAGAGACCCAGTACTTC.

The chain joins TRBV28 to TRBJ2-5, with a weak D call TRBD2 (6 bases). Germline lookup yields CDR1 MDHEN and CDR2 SYDVKM. CDR3 length equals 14 residues. Trimming left V 3 bases short and J 1 base short, with 9 bases between. CDR3 amino acids: CASSFRDFQETQYF. The CDR3 DNA reads as TGTGCCAGCAGTTTCCGGGACTTCCAAGAGACCCAGTACTTC.

V gene TRBV7-8 combines with J gene TRBJ2-1; TRBD2 aligns across 9 bases. Per the germline V gene, CDR1 is SGHVS and CDR2 is FQNEAQ. Trimming cost V 0 bases and J 8 bases; bases outside gene matches: 5. The CDR3 has 15 amino acids. The CDR3 spells CASSLASGSLHEQFF. The CDR3 DNA reads as TGTGCCAGCAGCTTAGCTAGCGGGAGTCTACATGAGCAGTTCTTC. Full variable domain (outside the CDR3, taken from reference TRBV7-8 and TRBJ2-1): GAGVSQSPRYKVAKRGQDVALRCDPISGHVSLFWYQQALGQGPEFLTYFQNEAQLDKSGLPSDRFFAERPEGSVSTLKIQRTQQEDSAVYLCASSLASGSLHEQFFGPGTRLTVL.

In this sample, this clone turned up a few times. The chain employs TRBV23-1 and TRBJ2-4; D possibly uses TRBD1 or TRBD2 (5 bases each). TRBV23-1 is assigned to the ORF class and has an uncertain function. The ends were cut back, 1 base at V and 9 bases at J, with 13 bases in the middle. The CDR3 totals 14 residues. As DNA, the CDR3 is TGCGCCAGCAGTCAATTTTTACAGGCGGGCATTCAGTACTTC. Its translation is CASSQFLQAGIQYF.

For the CDR3, the DNA is TGTGCCTGGAGTGGAGGGGCCAGTGAAAAACTGTTTTTT. Translation gives CAWSGGASEKLFF. V is TRBV30 and J is TRBJ1-4; the D gene is possibly TRBD1 (5 bases). V was clipped by 1 base and J by 7 bases, with 10 bases between them. The CDR3 has 13 residues. Germline V CDR1 and CDR2: GTSNPN, SVGIG (reference sequence).

V usage is TRBV25-1 and J usage is TRBJ2-5; 9 positions agree with TRBD1. Germline V gene sequence: CDR1 MGHDK, CDR2 SYGVNS. Trimming at V came to 8 bases and at J to 9 bases, leaving 13 bases not matched to a gene. This CDR3 region has 14 residues. The CDR3 DNA follows: TGTGCCAGCGGTCCGGACAGGGGCTCGGAGGCCCAGTACTTC. As protein: CASGPDRGSEAQYF.

The chain's CDR3 is CASSMAGRREKLFF. The CDR3, as DNA: TGTGCCAGCAGTATGGCAGGGCGACGGGAAAAACTGTTTTTT. The genes are TRBV27 and TRBJ1-4; maybe TRBD1 (5 bases). The CDR3 is made up of 14 amino acids. CDR1 is MNHEY and CDR2 is SMNVEV in the germline V gene (reference sequence). The ends were cut back, 5 bases at V and 8 bases at J, with 15 bases in the middle.

This clone has a handful of counts. The chain carries TRBV7-2 and TRBJ1-2; 7 nucleotides agree with TRBD1. V shed 5 bases, J shed 5 bases, and the junction held 14 bases outside the gene matches. The length of the CDR3 is 16 residues. Germline assignment: CDR1 SGHTA and CDR2 FQGNSA. The CDR3 nucleotides read TGTGCCAGCAGCAGCCTTAATTACAGGGGTGGATATGGCTACACCTTC. It translates to CASSSLNYRGGYGYTF.

Only a few counts were recorded for this clone. The rearrangement uses TRBV7-9 and TRBJ2-7; 7 bases fit TRBD1. In germline, CDR1 is SEHNR, CDR2 FQNEAQ (reference sequence). With V trimmed by 4 bases and J by 2 bases, 8 bases remained unmatched. The CDR3 is made up of 15 amino acids. Here the CDR3 reads CASSSRTGVAYEQYF. The CDR3 bases are TGTGCCAGCAGCTCCCGTACAGGGGTTGCCTACGAGCAGTACTTC.

The chain uses TRBV7-8 and TRBJ2-7, with D tentatively TRBD1 or TRBD2 (5 bases each). With 5 bases removed from V and 3 bases from J, the gap between germline ends came to 17 bases. The germline V gene encodes CDR1 SGHVS and CDR2 FQNEAQ. The CDR3 is 15 residues long. The CDR3 nucleotides are TGTGCCAGCAGCGCAACCGACCGGGGCGACTACGAGCAGTACTTC. This codes for CASSATDRGDYEQYF.

The rearrangement uses TRBV29-1 and TRBJ2-7; the D gene is possibly TRBD1 (6 bases). The CDR3 is 13 residues long. The germline gives CDR1 SQVTM, CDR2 ANQGSEA. V lost 1 base and J lost 6, with 13 bases in between. CDR3 nucleotides: TGCAGCGTTGAAGGGGAACAGGGAAGCGAGCAGTACTTC. Translation gives CSVEGEQGSEQYF.

The chain links TRBV29-1 to TRBJ2-1, with D possibly matching TRBD1 (6 bases). Germline V CDR1 and CDR2: SQVTM, ANQGSEA. The V gene lost 6 bases and the J gene lost 0 bases, with 12 bases spanning the gap. The CDR3 extends over 14 amino acids. The CDR3 nucleotides read TGCAGCGTCGCCCCGGACAGCTCCTACAATGAGCAGTTCTTC. Translating it yields CSVAPDSSYNEQFF.

This clone was counted between two and nine times. The chain couples TRBV28 to TRBJ2-2; D ambiguous. Deletions cut 4 bases from V and 1 base from J, with 4 bases between. CDR3 length equals 13 residues. Germline V gene sequence: CDR1 MDHEN, CDR2 SYDVKM. CDR3 loop: CASSSRNTGELFF. CDR3 in DNA: TGTGCCAGCAGTTCCAGGAACACCGGGGAGCTGTTTTTT.

J is TRBJ2-1 and V is TRBV5-6, with 7 bases matching TRBD1. The CDR3 has 15 residues. V gave up 2 bases and J gave up 2 bases; unmatched junction bases: 4. CDR1 is SGHDT, CDR2 YYEEEE, per germline. CDR3 sequence reads: CASSLADRPYNEQFF. Here the CDR3 DNA reads TGTGCCAGCAGCTTAGCGGACAGGCCCTACAATGAGCAGTTCTTC.

The V call is TRBV11-1, the J call TRBJ2-7; D is uncertain. V dropped 3 bases and J dropped 6 bases, with 6 bases sitting between them. From germline, CDR1 is SGHAT and CDR2 FQDESV (reference sequence). The CDR3 is made up of 11 amino acids. The CDR3 loop reads CASSFGREQYF. The CDR3 coding sequence is TGTGCCAGCAGCTTCGGGCGCGAGCAGTACTTC. Complete variable domain (other parts from reference TRBV11-1 and TRBJ2-7): EAEVAQSPRYKITEKSQAVAFWCDPISGHATLYWYRQILGQGPELLVQFQDESVVDDSQLPKDRFSAERLKGVDSTLKIQPAELGDSAMYLCASSFGREQYFGPGTRLTVT.

The rearrangement joins TRBV27 to TRBJ1-1, with D maybe TRBD1 (5 bases). There are 14 residues in the CDR3. Per the germline V gene, CDR1 is MNHEY and CDR2 is SMNVEV (reference sequence). The germline V and J ends were trimmed by 7 bases and 4 bases, with 16 bases remaining between them. The CDR3 nucleotides are TGTGCCAGCACCAGAAACCAGGGATTCACTGAAGCTTTCTTT. This gives the protein CASTRNQGFTEAFF.

V gene TRBV29-1 combines with J gene TRBJ2-3, with a weak D call TRBD1 (6 bases). V lost 6 bases and J 0 bases, leaving 7 bases between the germline ends. Germline V lookup: CDR1 SQVTM, CDR2 ANQGSEA. This CDR3 spans 12 amino acids. This CDR3 reads CSVGASTDTQYF. CDR3 in DNA: TGCAGCGTGGGGGCCAGCACAGATACGCAGTATTTT.

The chain links TRBV30 to TRBJ2-3, with D uncertain. Germline lookup yields CDR1 GTSNPN and CDR2 SVGIG (reference sequence). This CDR3 contains 11 residues. Trimming stripped 2 bases from V and 6 bases from J, with 6 bases between. For the CDR3, the DNA is TGTGCCTGGAGTAGAGTCGATACGCAGTATTTT. Its protein product is CAWSRVDTQYF.

The chain carries TRBV7-2 and TRBJ2-6, with D tentatively TRBD1 or TRBD2 (5 bases each). The germline V gene has CDR1 SGHTA and CDR2 FQGNSA. There are 16 residues in the CDR3. V was shortened by 2 bases and J by 2 bases, with 10 bases between the two germline ends. CDR3 DNA: TGTGCCAGCAGCTTATATGGGGGAGCTGGGGCCAACGTCCTGACTTTC. Residues: CASSLYGGAGANVLTF.

This rearrangement joins TRBV30 to TRBJ2-7; the D gene is possibly TRBD2 (5 bases). The CDR3 is 15 residues long. The V end lost 3 bases, the J end lost 2 bases, and 17 bases lay between the germline ends. Germline-derived CDR1 and CDR2 are GTSNPN and SVGIG (reference sequence). CDR3 sequence (DNA): TGTGCCTGGAGCGTTAGAAGCGGCGGAACCTACGAGCAGTACTTC. It is translated as CAWSVRSGGTYEQYF.

This clone was counted only a few times. The CDR3 loop reads CSVESGAGEHGYTF. DNA for the CDR3: TGCAGCGTTGAATCTGGGGCTGGAGAACATGGCTACACCTTC. This rearrangement joins TRBV29-1 to TRBJ1-2; a possible D gene is TRBD1 (5 bases). The CDR3 consists of 14 residues. Germline CDR1 is SQVTM and CDR2 is ANQGSEA. The ends were cut back, 2 bases at V and 6 bases at J, with 16 bases in the middle.